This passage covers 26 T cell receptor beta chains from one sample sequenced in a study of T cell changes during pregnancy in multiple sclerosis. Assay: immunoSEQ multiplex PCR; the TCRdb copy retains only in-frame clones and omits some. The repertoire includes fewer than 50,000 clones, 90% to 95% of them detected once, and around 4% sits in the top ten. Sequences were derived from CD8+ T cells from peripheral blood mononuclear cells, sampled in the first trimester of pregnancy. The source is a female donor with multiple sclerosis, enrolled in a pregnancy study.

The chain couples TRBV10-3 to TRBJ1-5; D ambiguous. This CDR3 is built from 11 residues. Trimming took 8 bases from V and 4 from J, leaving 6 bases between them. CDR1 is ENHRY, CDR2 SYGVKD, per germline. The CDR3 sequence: CAIGTNQPQHF. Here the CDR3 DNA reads TGTGCCATCGGCACAAATCAGCCCCAGCATTTT.

In nucleotides, the CDR3 is TGTGCCAGCAGCTCCAGGGTAGGCTACGAGCAGTACTTC. Protein: CASSSRVGYEQYF. V is TRBV11-3 and J is TRBJ2-7; D perhaps matches TRBD1 (5 bases). CDR3 length: 13 amino acids. V was cut by 4 bases and J by 3 bases, with 10 bases left in between. CDR1 is SGHNT and CDR2 is YENEEA in the germline V gene.

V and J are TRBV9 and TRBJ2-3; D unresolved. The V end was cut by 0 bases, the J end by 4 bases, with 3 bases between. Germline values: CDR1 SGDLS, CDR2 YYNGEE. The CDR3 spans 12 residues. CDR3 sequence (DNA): TGTGCCAGCAGCGTAGTAGCAGATACGCAGTATTTT. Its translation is CASSVVADTQYF.

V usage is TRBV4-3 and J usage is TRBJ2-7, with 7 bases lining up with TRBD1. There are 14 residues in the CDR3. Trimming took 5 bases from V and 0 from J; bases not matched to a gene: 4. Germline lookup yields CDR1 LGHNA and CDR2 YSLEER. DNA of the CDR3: TGCGCCAGCAGCAGCTGGGACAGCTCCTACGAGCAGTACTTC. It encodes CASSSWDSSYEQYF.

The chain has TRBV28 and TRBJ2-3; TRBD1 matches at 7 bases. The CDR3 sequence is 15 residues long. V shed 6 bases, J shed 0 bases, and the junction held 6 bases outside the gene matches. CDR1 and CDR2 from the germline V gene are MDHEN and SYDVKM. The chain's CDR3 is CASRFRDRSTDTQYF. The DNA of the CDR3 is TGTGCCAGCAGGTTCCGGGACAGAAGCACAGATACGCAGTATTTT.

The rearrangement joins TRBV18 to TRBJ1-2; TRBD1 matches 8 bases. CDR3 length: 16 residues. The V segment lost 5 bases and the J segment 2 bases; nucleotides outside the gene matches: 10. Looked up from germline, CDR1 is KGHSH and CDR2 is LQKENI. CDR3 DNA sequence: TGTGCCAGCTCATCAGATGACAGGGGCCTCAACTATGGCTACACCTTC. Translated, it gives CASSSDDRGLNYGYTF.

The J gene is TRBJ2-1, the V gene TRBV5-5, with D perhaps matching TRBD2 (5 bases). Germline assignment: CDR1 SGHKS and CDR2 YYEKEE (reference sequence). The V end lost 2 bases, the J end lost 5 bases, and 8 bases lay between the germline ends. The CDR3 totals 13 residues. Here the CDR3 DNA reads TGTGCCAGCAGCTTCCTAGCAGACAATGAGCAGTTCTTC. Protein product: CASSFLADNEQFF.

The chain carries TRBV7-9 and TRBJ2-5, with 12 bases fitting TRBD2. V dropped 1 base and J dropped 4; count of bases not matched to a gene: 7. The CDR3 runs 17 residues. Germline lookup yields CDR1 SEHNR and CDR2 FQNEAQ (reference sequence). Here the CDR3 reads CASSLDLAGGPLETQYF. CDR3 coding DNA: TGTGCCAGCAGCTTAGACCTAGCGGGAGGGCCTTTAGAGACCCAGTACTTC.

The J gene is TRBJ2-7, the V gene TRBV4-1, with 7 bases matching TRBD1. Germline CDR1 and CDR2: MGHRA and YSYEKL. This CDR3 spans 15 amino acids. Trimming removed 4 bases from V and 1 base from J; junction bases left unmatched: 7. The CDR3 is CASSPRDSGSYEQYF. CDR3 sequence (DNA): TGCGCCAGCAGCCCAAGGGACAGTGGTTCCTACGAGCAGTACTTC.

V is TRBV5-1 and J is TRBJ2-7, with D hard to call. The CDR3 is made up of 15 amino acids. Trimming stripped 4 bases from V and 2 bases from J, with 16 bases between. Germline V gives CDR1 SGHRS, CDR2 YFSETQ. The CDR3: CASSLGSNLAYEQYF. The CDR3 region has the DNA TGCGCCAGCAGCCTCGGGTCTAATCTAGCCTACGAGCAGTACTTC. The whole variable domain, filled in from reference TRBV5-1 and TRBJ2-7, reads KAGVTQTPRYLIKTRGQQVTLSCSPISGHRSVSWYQQTPGQGLQFLFEYFSETQRNKGNFPGRFSGRQFSNSRSEMNVSTLELGDSALYLCASSLGSNLAYEQYFGPGTRLTVT.

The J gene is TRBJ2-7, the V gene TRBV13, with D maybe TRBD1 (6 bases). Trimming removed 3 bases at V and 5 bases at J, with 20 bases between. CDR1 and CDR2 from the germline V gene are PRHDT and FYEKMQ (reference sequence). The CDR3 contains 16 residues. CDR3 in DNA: TGTGCCAGCAGCTTCCCTTACGGGGTCCACAGGGACGAGCAGTACTTC. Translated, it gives CASSFPYGVHRDEQYF.

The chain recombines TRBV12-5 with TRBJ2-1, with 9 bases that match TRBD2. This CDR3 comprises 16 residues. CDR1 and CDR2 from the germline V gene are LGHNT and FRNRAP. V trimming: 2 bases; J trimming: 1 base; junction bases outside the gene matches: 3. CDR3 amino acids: CASGLTLAGSYNEQFF. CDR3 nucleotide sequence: TGTGCTAGTGGTTTGACCCTAGCGGGGTCCTACAATGAGCAGTTCTTC. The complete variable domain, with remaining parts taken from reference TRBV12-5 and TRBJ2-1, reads DARVTQTPRHKVTEMGQEVTMRCQPILGHNTVFWYRQTMMQGLELLAYFRNRAPLDDSGMPKDRFSAEMPDATLATLKIQPSEPRDSAVYFCASGLTLAGSYNEQFFGPGTRLTVL.

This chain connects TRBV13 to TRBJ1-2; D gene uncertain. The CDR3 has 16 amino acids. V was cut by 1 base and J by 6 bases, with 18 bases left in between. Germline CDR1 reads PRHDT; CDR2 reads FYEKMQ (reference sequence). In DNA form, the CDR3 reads TGTGCCAGCAGCTTAGAAGCGGCATTCCTCACGGATGGCTACACCTTC. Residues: CASSLEAAFLTDGYTF.

The CDR3 nucleotides read TGCAGCGTTCGGGACAAGAACTACGAGCAGTACTTC. This sequence encodes CSVRDKNYEQYF. The chain couples TRBV29-1 to TRBJ2-7, with TRBD1 as a possible D gene (6 bases). This CDR3 has 12 amino acids. Germline V gene sequence: CDR1 SQVTM, CDR2 ANQGSEA. Trimming took 5 bases from V and 3 from J, leaving 11 bases between them.

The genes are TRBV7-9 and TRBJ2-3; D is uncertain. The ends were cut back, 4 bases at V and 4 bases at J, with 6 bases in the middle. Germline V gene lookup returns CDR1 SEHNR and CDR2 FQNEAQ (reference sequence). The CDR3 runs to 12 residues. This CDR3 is CASSSNPDTQYF. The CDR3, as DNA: TGTGCCAGCAGCTCTAATCCAGATACGCAGTATTTT. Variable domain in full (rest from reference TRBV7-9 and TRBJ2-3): DTGVSQNPRHKITKRGQNVTFRCDPISEHNRLYWYRQTLGQGPEFLTYFQNEAQLEKSRLLSDRFSAERPKGSFSTLEIQRTEQGDSAMYLCASSSNPDTQYFGPGTRLTVL.

The CDR3 sequence: CASSKKARGTVSYEQYF. The CDR3 DNA reads as TGTGCCAGCAGCAAAAAAGCTAGAGGGACAGTCTCCTACGAGCAGTACTTC. The chain uses TRBV21-1 and TRBJ2-7; the table's D call of TRBD1 was not tested on the DNA. TRBV21-1 is a listed pseudogene. This CDR3 region has 17 residues.

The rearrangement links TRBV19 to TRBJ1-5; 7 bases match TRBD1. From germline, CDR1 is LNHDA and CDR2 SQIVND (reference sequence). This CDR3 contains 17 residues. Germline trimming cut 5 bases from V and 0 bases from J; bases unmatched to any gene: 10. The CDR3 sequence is CASSFRDSRYSNQPQHF. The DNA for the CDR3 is TGTGCCAGTAGTTTCCGGGACAGTCGCTATAGCAATCAGCCCCAGCATTTT.

CDR3 nucleotide sequence: TGTGCCAGCAGTTCTCCTCGACAGGCCAGAGGTAATGAGCAGTTCTTC. Amino acid sequence: CASSSPRQARGNEQFF. This chain links TRBV6-5 with TRBJ2-1, with D possibly matching TRBD1 (6 bases). Deletions cut 4 bases from V and 7 bases from J, with 20 bases between. This CDR3 has 16 amino acids. Germline V gene data show CDR1 as MNHEY and CDR2 as SVGAGI.

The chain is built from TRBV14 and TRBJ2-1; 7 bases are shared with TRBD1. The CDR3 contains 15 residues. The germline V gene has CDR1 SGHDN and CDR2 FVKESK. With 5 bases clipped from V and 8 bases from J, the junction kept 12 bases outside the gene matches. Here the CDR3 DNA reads TGTGCCAGCAGCGACAGGGTTCAAGGGGGCTATGAGCAGTTCTTC. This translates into CASSDRVQGGYEQFF. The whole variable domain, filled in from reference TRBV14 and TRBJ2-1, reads EAGVTQFPSHSVIEKGQTVTLRCDPISGHDNLYWYRRVMGKEIKFLLHFVKESKQDESGMPNNRFLAERTGGTYSTLKVQPAELEDSGVYFCASSDRVQGGYEQFFGPGTRLTVL.

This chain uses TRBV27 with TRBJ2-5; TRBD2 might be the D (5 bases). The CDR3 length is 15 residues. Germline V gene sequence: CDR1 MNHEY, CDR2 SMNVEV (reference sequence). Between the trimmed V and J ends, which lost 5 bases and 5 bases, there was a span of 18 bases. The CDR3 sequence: CASSPSWGVGETQYF. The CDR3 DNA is TGTGCCAGCAGTCCCTCCTGGGGAGTGGGGGAGACCCAGTACTTC.

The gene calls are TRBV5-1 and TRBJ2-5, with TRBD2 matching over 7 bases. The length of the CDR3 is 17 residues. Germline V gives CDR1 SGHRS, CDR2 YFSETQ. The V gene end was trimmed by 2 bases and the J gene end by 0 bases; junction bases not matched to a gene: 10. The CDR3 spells CASSFGLAVGYQETQYF. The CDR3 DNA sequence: TGCGCCAGCAGCTTTGGGCTAGCGGTTGGGTACCAAGAGACCCAGTACTTC.

CDR3 in amino acids: CASGLVPGQNTGELFF. Here the CDR3 DNA reads TGTGCTAGTGGTTTGGTACCGGGACAGAACACCGGGGAGCTGTTTTTT. This chain links TRBV12-5 with TRBJ2-2; tentative D call: TRBD1 (6 bases). V lost 0 bases and J lost 1, with 9 bases in between. The CDR3 sequence is 16 residues long. Germline CDR1 LGHNT, CDR2 FRNRAP.

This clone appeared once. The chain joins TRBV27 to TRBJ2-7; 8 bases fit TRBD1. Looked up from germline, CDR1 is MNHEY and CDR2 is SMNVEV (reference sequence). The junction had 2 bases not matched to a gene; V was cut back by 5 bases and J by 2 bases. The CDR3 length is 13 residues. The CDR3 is CASSGQGTYEQYF. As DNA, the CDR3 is TGTGCCAGCAGTGGACAGGGAACCTACGAGCAGTACTTC.

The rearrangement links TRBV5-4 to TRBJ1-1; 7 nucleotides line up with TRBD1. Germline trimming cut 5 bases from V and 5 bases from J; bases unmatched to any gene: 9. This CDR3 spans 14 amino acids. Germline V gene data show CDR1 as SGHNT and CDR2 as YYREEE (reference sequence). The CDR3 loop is CASRDGQAGTEAFF. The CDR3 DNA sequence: TGTGCCAGCAGAGACGGACAGGCGGGAACTGAAGCTTTCTTT.

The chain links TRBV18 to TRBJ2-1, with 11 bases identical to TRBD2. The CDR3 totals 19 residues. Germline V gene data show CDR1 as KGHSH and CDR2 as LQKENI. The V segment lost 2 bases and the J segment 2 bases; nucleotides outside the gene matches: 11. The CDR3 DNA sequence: TGTGCCAGCTCACCAAGCGTCATAGCGGGGGGGCGGACCTACAATGAGCAGTTCTTC. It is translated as CASSPSVIAGGRTYNEQFF. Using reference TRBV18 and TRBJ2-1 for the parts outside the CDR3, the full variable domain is NAGVMQNPRHLVRRRGQEARLRCSPMKGHSHVYWYRQLPEEGLKFMVYLQKENIIDESGMPKERFSAEFPKEGPSILRIQQVVRGDSAAYFCASSPSVIAGGRTYNEQFFGPGTRLTVL.

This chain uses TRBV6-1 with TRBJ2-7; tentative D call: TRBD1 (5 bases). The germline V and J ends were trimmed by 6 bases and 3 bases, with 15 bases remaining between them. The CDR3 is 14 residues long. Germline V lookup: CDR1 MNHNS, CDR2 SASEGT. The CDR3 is CASRPRVENYEQYF. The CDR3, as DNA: TGTGCCAGCAGACCCAGGGTCGAAAACTACGAGCAGTACTTC.